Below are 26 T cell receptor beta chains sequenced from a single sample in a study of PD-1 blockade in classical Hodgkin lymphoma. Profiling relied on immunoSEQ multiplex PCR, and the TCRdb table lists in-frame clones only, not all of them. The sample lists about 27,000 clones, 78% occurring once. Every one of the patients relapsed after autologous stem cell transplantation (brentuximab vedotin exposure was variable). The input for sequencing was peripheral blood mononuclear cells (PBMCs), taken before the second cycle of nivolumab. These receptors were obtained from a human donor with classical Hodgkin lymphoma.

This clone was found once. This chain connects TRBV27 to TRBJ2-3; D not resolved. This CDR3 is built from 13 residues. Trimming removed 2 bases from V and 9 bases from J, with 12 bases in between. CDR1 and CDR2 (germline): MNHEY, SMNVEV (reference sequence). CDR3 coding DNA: TGTGCCAGCAGTTTACTCCGGACCACCACGCAGTATTTT. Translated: CASSLLRTTTQYF.

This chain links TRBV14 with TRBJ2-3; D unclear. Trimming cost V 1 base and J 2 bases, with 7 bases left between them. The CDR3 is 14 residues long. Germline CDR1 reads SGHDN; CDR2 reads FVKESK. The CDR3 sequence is CASSQASYTDTQYF. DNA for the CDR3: TGTGCCAGCAGCCAAGCCTCCTACACAGATACGCAGTATTTT.

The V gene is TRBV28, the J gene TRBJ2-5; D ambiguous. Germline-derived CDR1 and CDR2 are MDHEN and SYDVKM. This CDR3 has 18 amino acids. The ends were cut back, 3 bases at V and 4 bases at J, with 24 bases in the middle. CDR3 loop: CASSFLSLSNAARETQYF. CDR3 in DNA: TGTGCCAGCAGTTTCTTGTCCTTATCCAATGCGGCGCGAGAGACCCAGTACTTC.

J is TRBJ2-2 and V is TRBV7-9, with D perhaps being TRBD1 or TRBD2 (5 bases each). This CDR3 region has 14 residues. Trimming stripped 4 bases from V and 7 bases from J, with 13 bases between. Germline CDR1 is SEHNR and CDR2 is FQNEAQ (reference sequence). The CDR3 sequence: CASSWDRRGGELFF. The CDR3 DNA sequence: TGTGCCAGCAGCTGGGACCGTAGAGGCGGGGAGCTGTTTTTT.

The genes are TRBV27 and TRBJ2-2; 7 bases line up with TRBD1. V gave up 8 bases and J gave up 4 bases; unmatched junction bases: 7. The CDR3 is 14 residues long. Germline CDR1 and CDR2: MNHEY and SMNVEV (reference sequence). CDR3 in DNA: TGTGCCAGCGGTAAGGCAGGGGGCACCGGGGAGCTGTTTTTT. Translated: CASGKAGGTGELFF.

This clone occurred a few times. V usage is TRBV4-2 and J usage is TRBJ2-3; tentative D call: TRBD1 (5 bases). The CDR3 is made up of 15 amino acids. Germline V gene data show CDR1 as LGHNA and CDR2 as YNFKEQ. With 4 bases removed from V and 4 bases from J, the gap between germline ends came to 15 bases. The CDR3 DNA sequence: TGTGCCAGCAGCCCCAGGGAAACCTCCGCAGATACGCAGTATTTT. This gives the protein CASSPRETSADTQYF.

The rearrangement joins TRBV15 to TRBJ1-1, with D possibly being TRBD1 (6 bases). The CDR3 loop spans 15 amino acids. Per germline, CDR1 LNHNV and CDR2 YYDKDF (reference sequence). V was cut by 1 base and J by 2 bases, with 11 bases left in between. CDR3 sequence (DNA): TGTGCCACCAGCAGAGGTGGGGGGGCTAACACTGAAGCTTTCTTT. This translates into CATSRGGGANTEAFF.

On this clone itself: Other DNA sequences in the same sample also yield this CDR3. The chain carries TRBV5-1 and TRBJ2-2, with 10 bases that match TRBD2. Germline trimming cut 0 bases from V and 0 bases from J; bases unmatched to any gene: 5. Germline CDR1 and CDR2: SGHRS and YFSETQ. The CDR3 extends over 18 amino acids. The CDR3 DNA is TGCGCCAGCAGCTTGGAGCTAGCGGGGGCCACGAACACCGGGGAGCTGTTTTTT. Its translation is CASSLELAGATNTGELFF.

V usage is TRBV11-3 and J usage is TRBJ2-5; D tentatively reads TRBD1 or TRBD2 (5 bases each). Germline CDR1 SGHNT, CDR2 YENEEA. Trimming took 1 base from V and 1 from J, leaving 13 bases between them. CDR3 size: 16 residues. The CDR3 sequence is CASSLVLSGAQETQYF. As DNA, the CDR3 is TGTGCCAGCAGCTTAGTCCTCTCCGGGGCCCAAGAGACCCAGTACTTC.

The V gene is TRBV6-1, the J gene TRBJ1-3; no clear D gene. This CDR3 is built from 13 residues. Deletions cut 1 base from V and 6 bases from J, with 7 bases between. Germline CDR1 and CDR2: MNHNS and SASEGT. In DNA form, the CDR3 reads TGTGCCAGCAGTGAAGATTGGAAAAACACCATATATTTT. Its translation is CASSEDWKNTIYF.

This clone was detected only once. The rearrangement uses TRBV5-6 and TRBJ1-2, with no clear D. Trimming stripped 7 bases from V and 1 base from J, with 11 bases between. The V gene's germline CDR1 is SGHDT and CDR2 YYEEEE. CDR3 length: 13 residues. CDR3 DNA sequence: TGTGCCAGCCGGACGACACTTAACTATGGCTACACCTTC. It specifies CASRTTLNYGYTF.

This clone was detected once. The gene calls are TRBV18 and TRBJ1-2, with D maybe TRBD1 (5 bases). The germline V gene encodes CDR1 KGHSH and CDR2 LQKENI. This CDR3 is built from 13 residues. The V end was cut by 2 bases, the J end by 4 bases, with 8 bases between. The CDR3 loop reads CASSPLDSYGYTF. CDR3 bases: TGTGCCAGCTCACCATTAGACAGCTATGGCTACACCTTC. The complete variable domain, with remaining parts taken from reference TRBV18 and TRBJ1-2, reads NAGVMQNPRHLVRRRGQEARLRCSPMKGHSHVYWYRQLPEEGLKFMVYLQKENIIDESGMPKERFSAEFPKEGPSILRIQQVVRGDSAAYFCASSPLDSYGYTFGSGTRLTVV.

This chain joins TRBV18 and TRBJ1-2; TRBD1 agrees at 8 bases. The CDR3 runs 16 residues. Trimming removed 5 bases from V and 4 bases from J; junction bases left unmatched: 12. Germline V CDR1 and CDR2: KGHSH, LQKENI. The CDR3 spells CASSAGGPPETYGYTF. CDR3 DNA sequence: TGTGCCAGCTCAGCAGGGGGCCCCCCCGAGACCTATGGCTACACCTTC.

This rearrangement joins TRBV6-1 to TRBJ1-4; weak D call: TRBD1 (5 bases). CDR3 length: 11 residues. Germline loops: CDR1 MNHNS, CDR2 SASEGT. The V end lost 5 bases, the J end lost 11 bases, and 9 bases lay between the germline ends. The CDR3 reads CASSQGPKLFF. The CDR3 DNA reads TGTGCCAGCAGTCAGGGACCGAAACTGTTTTTT.

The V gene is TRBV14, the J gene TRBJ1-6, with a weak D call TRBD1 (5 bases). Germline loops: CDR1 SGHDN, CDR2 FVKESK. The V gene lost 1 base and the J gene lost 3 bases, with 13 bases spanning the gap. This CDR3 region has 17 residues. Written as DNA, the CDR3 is TGTGCCAGCAGCCAAGGGCCGGGGCGCCTCTATAATTCACCCCTCCACTTT. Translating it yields CASSQGPGRLYNSPLHF.

This CDR3 reads CASSSQDSTEAFF. The CDR3 DNA follows: TGTGCCAGCAGCTCACAGGACAGCACTGAAGCTTTCTTT. The chain combines TRBV7-2 with TRBJ1-1; perhaps TRBD1 as D (6 bases). V shed 4 bases and J shed 4 bases, with 10 bases lying between them. The CDR3 runs to 13 residues. Germline V lookup: CDR1 SGHTA, CDR2 FQGNSA.

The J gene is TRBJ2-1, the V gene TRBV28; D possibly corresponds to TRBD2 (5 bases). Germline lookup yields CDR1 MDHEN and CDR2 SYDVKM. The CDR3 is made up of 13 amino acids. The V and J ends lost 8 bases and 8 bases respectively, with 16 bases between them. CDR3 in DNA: TGTGCCAGCGGGCTAGGAGGAGCAGATGAGCAGTTCTTC. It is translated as CASGLGGADEQFF.

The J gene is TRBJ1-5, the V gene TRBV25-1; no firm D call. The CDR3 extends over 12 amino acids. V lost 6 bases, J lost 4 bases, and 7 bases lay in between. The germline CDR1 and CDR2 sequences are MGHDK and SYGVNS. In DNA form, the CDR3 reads TGTGCCAGCAGCTGGGGTAATCAGCCCCAGCATTTT. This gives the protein CASSWGNQPQHF.

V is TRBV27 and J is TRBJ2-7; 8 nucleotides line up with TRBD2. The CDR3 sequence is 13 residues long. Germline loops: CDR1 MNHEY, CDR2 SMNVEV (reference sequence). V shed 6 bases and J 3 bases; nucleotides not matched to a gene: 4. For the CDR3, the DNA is TGTGCCAGCAGACCGGGACTAGACTACGAGCAGTACTTC. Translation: CASRPGLDYEQYF.

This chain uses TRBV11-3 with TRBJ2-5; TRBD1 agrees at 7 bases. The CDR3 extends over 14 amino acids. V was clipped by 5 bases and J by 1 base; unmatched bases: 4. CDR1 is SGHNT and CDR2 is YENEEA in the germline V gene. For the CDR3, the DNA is TGTGCCAGCAGCGCCCGGGACAGCCAAGAGACCCAGTACTTC. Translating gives CASSARDSQETQYF.

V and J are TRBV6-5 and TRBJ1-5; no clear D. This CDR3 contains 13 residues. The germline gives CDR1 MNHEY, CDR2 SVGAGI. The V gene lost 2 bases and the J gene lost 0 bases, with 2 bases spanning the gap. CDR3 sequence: CASSYNSNQPQHF. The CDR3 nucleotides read TGTGCCAGCAGTTACAATAGCAATCAGCCCCAGCATTTT.

In DNA, the CDR3 is TGTGCCAGCGGGGGATCGGGCCCTGAAGCTTTCTTT. Amino acids: CASGGSGPEAFF. The gene calls are TRBV7-9 and TRBJ1-1; TRBD1 is a possible D gene (5 bases). CDR3 size: 12 residues. Trimming cost V 8 bases and J 6 bases, with 13 bases left between them. In germline, CDR1 is SEHNR, CDR2 FQNEAQ (reference sequence).

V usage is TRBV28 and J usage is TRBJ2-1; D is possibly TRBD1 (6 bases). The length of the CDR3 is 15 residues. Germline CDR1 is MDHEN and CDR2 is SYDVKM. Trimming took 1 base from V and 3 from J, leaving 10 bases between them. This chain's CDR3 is CASSLSGARYNEQFF. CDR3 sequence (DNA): TGTGCCAGCAGTTTATCAGGGGCACGCTACAATGAGCAGTTCTTC.

The CDR3 coding sequence is TGTGCCAGCAGCGTAGGGGCGGGGGCATGGACTGAAGCTTTCTTT. Protein: CASSVGAGAWTEAFF. This rearrangement joins TRBV9 to TRBJ1-1; D perhaps matches TRBD1 (6 bases). Germline assignment: CDR1 SGDLS and CDR2 YYNGEE. There are 15 residues in the CDR3. V dropped 0 bases and J dropped 5 bases, with 14 bases sitting between them.

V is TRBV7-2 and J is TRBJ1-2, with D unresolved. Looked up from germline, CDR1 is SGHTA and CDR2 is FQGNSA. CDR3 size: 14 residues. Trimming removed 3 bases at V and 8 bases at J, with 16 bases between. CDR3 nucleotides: TGTGCCAGCAGCTTGTGGAAGGGTACGGGAGGCTACACCTTC. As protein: CASSLWKGTGGYTF.

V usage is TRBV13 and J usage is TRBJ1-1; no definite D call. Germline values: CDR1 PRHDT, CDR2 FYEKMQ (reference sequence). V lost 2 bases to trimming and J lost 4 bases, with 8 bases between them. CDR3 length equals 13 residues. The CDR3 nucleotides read TGTGCCAGCAGCTTACAATGGGGCACTGAAGCTTTCTTT. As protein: CASSLQWGTEAFF.